This T cell receptor beta chain was observed in a study of cytomegalovirus exposure and HLA in healthy donors. Use of 60 Vbeta and 13 Jbeta primers characterized the PCR. This table comes from immunoSEQ multiplex PCR, and its TCRdb copy is limited to in-frame clones, with some not included. The sample lists around 150,000 clones, approximately 71% occurring once. With V trimmed by 0 bases and J by 6 bases, 7 bases remained unmatched. CDR1 SGDLS and CDR2 YYNGEE come from the germline V gene. This CDR3 region has 15 residues. At collection, donors were nominally healthy, but unrecorded immune exposures were probable. Study-level findings and limits: Cytomegalovirus association was listed for around 180 TCR beta chains. The authors excluded some V segments, including TRBV6-2 and TRBV6-3, as indistinguishable.

This clone was recorded only once. Its antigen remains unidentified. The V gene is TRBV9, the J gene TRBJ2-7; TRBD1 matches 9 bases. This receptor was obtained from a male donor in good health and CMV-seronegative. The sample comprised PBMCs. Here the CDR3 reads CASSVEGQGPREQYF. The CDR3, as DNA: TGTGCCAGCAGCGTAGAGGGACAGGGTCCCCGCGAGCAGTACTTC.